Sequencing of this T cell receptor beta chain was carried out in a study of shared clonotypes between healthy human individuals. In the study overall: Per donor, three plates held CD4 naive cells, three held CD4 memory, two held CD8 naive and one held CD8 memory. Findings and caveats of the study: Blood alone was sampled, and tissue repertoires likely differ. Naive CD4 clonotypes were shared across a handful of donors at 4.5% to 6%. It was the non-shared clonotypes that had lower generation probabilities than clonotypes shared by all four donors.

Notes on this clone: Its antigen remains unknown.

Germline CDR1 and CDR2: SGHTA and FQGTGA. V lost 4 bases to trimming and J lost 1 base, with 11 bases between them. The CDR3 contains 15 residues. Profiled with immunoSEQ multiplex PCR; TCRdb holds only in-frame clones, not every one. The sample holds a few million clones; 93% are singletons and the top ten take 0.39%. J is TRBJ2-1 and V is TRBV7-3; weak D call: TRBD1 (6 bases). This clonotype was obtained from a man younger than 30 in good health. Some clones in this sample may be carry-over from other donors' samples. The sample was naive CD4+ T cells from PBMCs. Described subset: CD45RA+ positively selected. CDR3 in amino acids: CASSSIGQSYNEQFF. The DNA for the CDR3 is TGTGCCAGCAGCTCAATTGGACAGTCCTACAATGAGCAGTTCTTC.